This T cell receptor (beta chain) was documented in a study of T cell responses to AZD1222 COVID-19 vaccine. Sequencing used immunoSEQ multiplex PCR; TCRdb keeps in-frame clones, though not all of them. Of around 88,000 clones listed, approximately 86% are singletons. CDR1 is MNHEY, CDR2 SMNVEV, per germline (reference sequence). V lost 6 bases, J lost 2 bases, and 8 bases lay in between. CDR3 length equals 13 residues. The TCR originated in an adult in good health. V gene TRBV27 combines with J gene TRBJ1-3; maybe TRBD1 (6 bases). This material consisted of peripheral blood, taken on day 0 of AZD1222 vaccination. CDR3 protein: CASRSGAGNTIYF. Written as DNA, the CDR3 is TGTGCCAGCAGATCAGGGGCTGGAAACACCATATATTTT.